These T cell receptor beta chains were read from a single sample in a study of long-term antiretroviral therapy in people with HIV. Produced via immunoSEQ multiplex PCR; TCRdb's table is partial and in-frame only. The sample includes fewer than 30,000 clones, roughly 82% seen only once; the top ten take 5.5%. Sequencing used unsorted PBMCs, obtained 1.1 years before starting antiretroviral therapy. These receptors came from a woman in her thirties with HIV. The CDR3 runs from the conserved cysteine through the conserved F or W. The D gene is left open where the match is weak. Rows may omit the clone size; those that give it use once, few, many or a size class.

D gene: .; J gene: TRBJ1-2; V gene: TRBV11-2; clone size: few; CDR3 DNA: TGTGCCAGCAGCTCAGGTCACTATGGCTACACCTTC; CDR3 protein: CASSSGHYGYTF
D gene: .; J gene: TRBJ2-3; V gene: TRBV27; clone size: .; CDR3 DNA: TGTGCCAGCAGTTTAATAAGCACACCGGACCCAGATACGCAGTATTTT; CDR3 protein: CASSLISTPDPDTQYF
D gene: .; J gene: TRBJ2-2; V gene: TRBV6-1; clone size: .; CDR3 DNA: TGTGCCAGCAGTGAGACACAGACGAACACCGGGGAGCTGTTTTTT; CDR3 protein: CASSETQTNTGELFF
D gene: TRBD1; J gene: TRBJ1-6; V gene: TRBV6-1; clone size: .; CDR3 DNA: TGTGCCAGCAGTGGGGGACAGGATTATAATTCACCCCTCCACTTT; CDR3 protein: CASSGGQDYNSPLHF
D gene: .; J gene: TRBJ2-2; V gene: TRBV9; clone size: once; CDR3 DNA: TGTGCCAGCAGCGTAGCTGCGGCCGGGGAGCTGTTTTTT; CDR3 protein: CASSVAAAGELFF
D gene: .; J gene: TRBJ2-5; V gene: TRBV7-6; clone size: .; CDR3 DNA: TGTGCCAGCAGCCCAGGGGCCTTGGGGGCAGAGACCCAGTACTTC; CDR3 protein: CASSPGALGAETQYF
D gene: .; J gene: TRBJ1-1; V gene: TRBV4-1; clone size: .; CDR3 DNA: TGCGCCAGCAGCCAAGATGCCGGGGCAGCCTTTCTGAACACTGAAGCTTTCTTT; CDR3 protein: CASSQDAGAAFLNTEAFF
D gene: .; J gene: TRBJ1-1; V gene: TRBV5-5; clone size: .; CDR3 DNA: TGTGCCAGCAGCGATCGGGTTTTGGCTGGGGCCACTGAAGCTTTCTTT; CDR3 protein: CASSDRVLAGATEAFF
D gene: .; J gene: TRBJ1-1; V gene: TRBV29-1; clone size: .; CDR3 DNA: TGCAGCGTTGTTGGGTTTTCGACCATGAACACTGAAGCTTTCTTT; CDR3 protein: CSVVGFSTMNTEAFF
D gene: .; J gene: TRBJ2-2; V gene: TRBV6-5; clone size: .; CDR3 DNA: TGTGCCACCGGGGAGGTTAACACCGGGGAGCTGTTTTTT; CDR3 protein: CATGEVNTGELFF
D gene: .; J gene: TRBJ2-1; V gene: TRBV2; clone size: .; CDR3 DNA: TGTGCCAGCAGTGCTAGCTATATTGGGGGGGGCCATCGCGGGCAGTTCTTC; CDR3 protein: CASSASYIGGGHRGQFF
D gene: TRBD2; J gene: TRBJ2-7; V gene: TRBV11-2; clone size: .; CDR3 DNA: TGTGCCAGCAGCTTAGCGGCTAGCGGGGGGCCTTCTATCCGCGGGCAGTACTTC; CDR3 protein: CASSLAASGGPSIRGQYF
D gene: TRBD1; J gene: TRBJ1-1; V gene: TRBV19; clone size: .; CDR3 DNA: TGTGCCAGTACCGCAGGGGGCCGGAACACTGAAGCTTTCTTT; CDR3 protein: CASTAGGRNTEAFF
D gene: .; J gene: TRBJ1-2; V gene: TRBV6-1; clone size: .; CDR3 DNA: TGTGCCAGCAGCTTCGGACAAACAGCTAACTATGGCTACACCTTC; CDR3 protein: CASSFGQTANYGYTF
D gene: .; J gene: TRBJ1-2; V gene: TRBV6-5; clone size: .; CDR3 DNA: TGTGCCAGATCGAAGGGGGAGAACTATGGCTACACCTTC; CDR3 protein: CARSKGENYGYTF
D gene: .; J gene: TRBJ2-5; V gene: TRBV6-6; clone size: .; CDR3 DNA: TGTGCCAGCAGTACCTACCGAGAGACCCAGTACTTC; CDR3 protein: CASSTYRETQYF
D gene: .; J gene: TRBJ2-2; V gene: TRBV6-5; clone size: .; CDR3 DNA: TGTGCCAGCAGTTACGGCCTCACCGGGGAGCTGTTTTTT; CDR3 protein: CASSYGLTGELFF
D gene: .; J gene: TRBJ1-1; V gene: TRBV13; clone size: .; CDR3 DNA: TGTGCCAGCAGCTTCTTGGGTGGACGGACTGAAGCTTTCTTT; CDR3 protein: CASSFLGGRTEAFF
D gene: TRBD1; J gene: TRBJ1-2; V gene: TRBV10-1; clone size: once; CDR3 DNA: TGCGCCAGCAGGATTGAACAGGGGAACTATGGCTACACCTTC; CDR3 protein: CASRIEQGNYGYTF
D gene: TRBD2; J gene: TRBJ2-1; V gene: TRBV7-6; clone size: .; CDR3 DNA: TGTGCCAGCAGCTCCCCTAGCGGGTCATCCTACAATGAGCAGTTCTTC; CDR3 protein: CASSSPSGSSYNEQFF
D gene: .; J gene: TRBJ2-5; V gene: TRBV7-3; clone size: once; CDR3 DNA: TGTGCCAGCAGCCTGCTCCCAGGTGGAGAGGAGACCCAGTACTTC; CDR3 protein: CASSLLPGGEETQYF
D gene: .; J gene: TRBJ2-2; V gene: TRBV4-1; clone size: .; CDR3 DNA: TGCGCCAGCAGCCAAGACTGGGCGGTGGGCACCGGGGAGCTGTTTTTT; CDR3 protein: CASSQDWAVGTGELFF
D gene: .; J gene: TRBJ1-2; V gene: TRBV6-1; clone size: once; CDR3 DNA: TGTGCCAGCAGTGTTGGGATGGGAGGGAACTATGGCTACACCTTC; CDR3 protein: CASSVGMGGNYGYTF
D gene: TRBD1; J gene: TRBJ2-1; V gene: TRBV9; clone size: .; CDR3 DNA: TGTGCCAGCAGCCCAGGGACAGACTACAATGAGCAGTTCTTC; CDR3 protein: CASSPGTDYNEQFF
D gene: TRBD1; J gene: TRBJ1-2; V gene: TRBV6-4; clone size: .; CDR3 DNA: TGTGCCAGCGTCCCGGGACAGACTAACTATGGCTACACCTTC; CDR3 protein: CASVPGQTNYGYTF
D gene: .; J gene: TRBJ1-1; V gene: TRBV2; clone size: .; CDR3 DNA: TGTGCCAGCAGTGGTAGTAGGACTGAAGCTTTCTTT; CDR3 protein: CASSGSRTEAFF
D gene: TRBD1; J gene: TRBJ2-2; V gene: TRBV19; clone size: .; CDR3 DNA: TGTGCCACCAGGGAAGACAGGGCGGCCGGGGAGCTGTTTTTT; CDR3 protein: CATREDRAAGELFF
D gene: TRBD2; J gene: TRBJ2-3; V gene: TRBV19; clone size: .; CDR3 DNA: TGTGCCAGTAGTCAGACTAGCGGGGGTACAGATACGCAGTATTTT; CDR3 protein: CASSQTSGGTDTQYF
D gene: TRBD2; J gene: TRBJ2-1; V gene: TRBV5-1; clone size: .; CDR3 DNA: TGCGCCAGCAGCACCCCCGGGGAGGGGACCTACAATGAGCAGTTCTTC; CDR3 protein: CASSTPGEGTYNEQFF
D gene: .; J gene: TRBJ2-2; V gene: TRBV29-1; clone size: .; CDR3 DNA: TGCAGCGCCAGCCGGGGGTATTCGAACACCGGGGAGCTGTTTTTT; CDR3 protein: CSASRGYSNTGELFF
D gene: TRBD2; J gene: TRBJ2-1; V gene: TRBV30; clone size: .; CDR3 DNA: TGTGCCTGGAGGGAGCGGGGCAATGAGCAGTTCTTC; CDR3 protein: CAWRERGNEQFF
D gene: TRBD2; J gene: TRBJ2-7; V gene: TRBV9; clone size: .; CDR3 DNA: TGTGCCAGCAGCCCCAAGGCGGGGGTTTCCTACGAGCAGTACTTC; CDR3 protein: CASSPKAGVSYEQYF
D gene: .; J gene: TRBJ2-5; V gene: TRBV7-7; clone size: .; CDR3 DNA: TGTGCCAGCAGCTCCGACAGGCAAGAGACCCAGTACTTC; CDR3 protein: CASSSDRQETQYF
D gene: TRBD1; J gene: TRBJ2-2; V gene: TRBV27; clone size: .; CDR3 DNA: TGTGCCAGCAGTTTTGTGACAGGGGCGCATACCGGGGAGCTGTTTTTT; CDR3 protein: CASSFVTGAHTGELFF
D gene: TRBD2; J gene: TRBJ2-3; V gene: TRBV5-1; clone size: few; CDR3 DNA: TGCGCCAGCAGCGGCAGGACTAGCGGGGGGGATACGCAGTATTTT; CDR3 protein: CASSGRTSGGDTQYF
D gene: .; J gene: TRBJ2-5; V gene: TRBV2; clone size: once; CDR3 DNA: TGTGCCAGCAGTGAATTCGGCAGGGGTCAAGAGACCCAGTACTTC; CDR3 protein: CASSEFGRGQETQYF
D gene: TRBD1; J gene: TRBJ1-6; V gene: TRBV5-4; clone size: .; CDR3 DNA: TGTGCCAGCAGCTATGCCGGGACAGGGGGGTATAATTCACCCCTCCACTTT; CDR3 protein: CASSYAGTGGYNSPLHF
D gene: TRBD1; J gene: TRBJ1-1; V gene: TRBV2; clone size: .; CDR3 DNA: TGTGCCAGCAGAACCGGGACAGGGGGCCCTGAAGCTTTCTTT; CDR3 protein: CASRTGTGGPEAFF
D gene: .; J gene: TRBJ1-3; V gene: TRBV4-1; clone size: .; CDR3 DNA: TGCGCCAGCAGCCAAGATCCCAGCTCTGGAAACACCATATATTTT; CDR3 protein: CASSQDPSSGNTIYF
D gene: TRBD1; J gene: TRBJ2-1; V gene: TRBV29-1; clone size: .; CDR3 DNA: TGCAGCGGGGGACAGTACAATGAGCAGTTCTTC; CDR3 protein: CSGGQYNEQFF
D gene: .; J gene: TRBJ1-2; V gene: TRBV11-2; clone size: .; CDR3 DNA: TGTGCCAGCAGCTCCCTGACCCGCCGGCTTAATGGCTACACCTTC; CDR3 protein: CASSSLTRRLNGYTF
D gene: .; J gene: TRBJ1-4; V gene: TRBV4-2; clone size: .; CDR3 DNA: TGTGCCAGCAGCGGAGAGGGTAATGAAAAACTGTTTTTT; CDR3 protein: CASSGEGNEKLFF
D gene: .; J gene: TRBJ2-5; V gene: TRBV20-1; clone size: once; CDR3 DNA: TGCAGCGGGAGCAAATCGGAGACCCAGTACTTC; CDR3 protein: CSGSKSETQYF
D gene: .; J gene: TRBJ2-1; V gene: TRBV6-1; clone size: .; CDR3 DNA: TGTGCCACCTCTGGAAGGAGCCAGGGCAATGAGCAGTTCTTC; CDR3 protein: CATSGRSQGNEQFF
D gene: .; J gene: TRBJ1-2; V gene: TRBV19; clone size: .; CDR3 DNA: TGTGCCAGTAGTGAGAGGGGGAAGAACTATGGCTACACCTTC; CDR3 protein: CASSERGKNYGYTF
D gene: TRBD2; J gene: TRBJ2-1; V gene: TRBV7-3; clone size: .; CDR3 DNA: TGTGCCAGCAGCGCCCGTAGCGGGGGGGCCCATGAGCAGTTCTTC; CDR3 protein: CASSARSGGAHEQFF
D gene: .; J gene: TRBJ1-4; V gene: TRBV12-1; clone size: .; CDR3 DNA: TGTGCCAGCAGGTGGCTGGGGCGAACTAATGAAAAACTGTTTTTT; CDR3 protein: CASRWLGRTNEKLFF